These 25 T cell receptor beta chains originate from one sample sequenced in a study of shared clonotypes between healthy human individuals. Sequencing was performed with immunoSEQ multiplex PCR; in TCRdb, only in-frame clones are kept and a portion is missing. In the table there are roughly 2.2 million clones, 85% to 95% of which are singletons. Sequencing was carried out using naive CD4+ T cells from PBMCs. Subset here: CD45RA+ positively selected. These receptors were obtained from a man younger than 35 in good health. Some clones in this sample may be carry-over from other donors' samples.

The J gene is TRBJ2-1, the V gene TRBV7-2; TRBD1 matches at 7 bases. In germline, CDR1 is SGHTA, CDR2 FQGNSA. Germline trimming cut 4 bases from V and 4 bases from J; bases unmatched to any gene: 4. The CDR3 is 14 amino acids. For the CDR3, the DNA is TGTGCCAGCAGCTGGGACAGTCAATACAATGAGCAGTTCTTC. Translating gives CASSWDSQYNEQFF.

The chain couples TRBV7-2 to TRBJ2-3; no clear D gene. Germline V gene sequence: CDR1 SGHTA, CDR2 FQGNSA. V was clipped by 1 base and J by 6 bases, with 8 bases between them. This CDR3 contains 13 residues. This CDR3 reads CASSLGLPDTQYF. CDR3 coding DNA: TGTGCCAGCAGCTTAGGCCTTCCGGATACGCAGTATTTT.

The chain has TRBV18 and TRBJ1-1; unclear D gene. There are 14 residues in the CDR3. V shed 2 bases and J shed 0 bases, with 7 bases lying between them. Germline V lookup: CDR1 KGHSH, CDR2 LQKENI. The CDR3 loop reads CASSPAILNTEAFF. DNA of the CDR3: TGTGCCAGCTCACCAGCGATCCTGAACACTGAAGCTTTCTTT.

This clone came up a few times. This chain uses TRBV18 with TRBJ1-1, with no clear D. V was trimmed by 8 bases and J by 4 bases, leaving 23 bases between them. Germline V CDR1 and CDR2: KGHSH, LQKENI. This CDR3 spans 16 amino acids. The CDR3 loop reads CASVSSAEGPRTEAFF. The CDR3 nucleotides are TGTGCCAGCGTGAGTTCAGCGGAAGGGCCGCGCACTGAAGCTTTCTTT.

The J gene is TRBJ2-3, the V gene TRBV4-2; D gene uncertain. V was trimmed by 2 bases and J by 0 bases, leaving 3 bases between them. There are 13 residues in the CDR3. Germline assignment: CDR1 LGHNA and CDR2 YNFKEQ. In nucleotides, the CDR3 is TGTGCCAGCAGCCAACGGAGCACAGATACGCAGTATTTT. Translation: CASSQRSTDTQYF.

The chain recombines TRBV28 with TRBJ2-7; 10 bases fit TRBD2. J gave up 4 bases and V 5 bases, and 5 bases lay outside the gene matches. Germline CDR1 and CDR2: MDHEN and SYDVKM. The CDR3 extends over 14 amino acids. CDR3 sequence: CASSPRSGRYEQYF. CDR3 DNA sequence: TGTGCCAGCAGTCCCCGTAGCGGGAGGTACGAGCAGTACTTC.

In its sample, this clone was seen once. J is TRBJ1-5 and V is TRBV27; no clear D. The CDR3 is 17 amino acids. Germline V gives CDR1 MNHEY, CDR2 SMNVEV (reference sequence). The V end lost 8 bases, the J end lost 0 bases, and 20 bases lay between the germline ends. This CDR3 is CASRPMSGPYSNQPQHF. Written as DNA, the CDR3 is TGTGCCAGCCGACCAATGAGTGGTCCTTATAGCAATCAGCCCCAGCATTTT.

Notes on this clone: The same CDR3 is also encoded by other DNA sequences in this sample. This chain joins TRBV28 and TRBJ1-5; a weak D match, TRBD1 (5 bases). This CDR3 spans 14 amino acids. The V and J ends lost 3 bases and 4 bases respectively, with 10 bases between them. Germline CDR1 reads MDHEN; CDR2 reads SYDVKM. The CDR3 loop reads CASSLAGGNQPQHF. In DNA form, the CDR3 reads TGTGCCAGCAGTTTGGCCGGGGGGAATCAGCCCCAGCATTTT. The entire variable domain, with the rest obtained from reference TRBV28 and TRBJ1-5, is as follows: DVKVTQSSRYLVKRTGEKVFLECVQDMDHENMFWYRQDPGLGLRLIYFSYDVKMKEKGDIPEGYSVSREKKERFSLILESASTNQTSMYLCASSLAGGNQPQHFGDGTRLSIL.

This clone showed up just a few times. The genes are TRBV28 and TRBJ2-4; D gene unclear. Germline CDR1 and CDR2: MDHEN and SYDVKM. The germline V and J ends were trimmed by 6 bases and 8 bases, with 11 bases remaining between them. CDR3 size: 12 residues. CDR3 DNA sequence: TGTGCCAGCAGAACCAGTATGGACATTCAGTACTTC. Translated: CASRTSMDIQYF. Combining the CDR3 with reference TRBV28 and TRBJ2-4 gives the whole variable domain DVKVTQSSRYLVKRTGEKVFLECVQDMDHENMFWYRQDPGLGLRLIYFSYDVKMKEKGDIPEGYSVSREKKERFSLILESASTNQTSMYLCASRTSMDIQYFGAGTRLSVL.

This sequence joins TRBV7-6 and TRBJ1-1; unclear D gene. This CDR3 region has 15 residues. The V end lost 1 base, the J end lost 1 base, and 10 bases lay between the germline ends. Germline V gene lookup returns CDR1 SGHVS and CDR2 FNYEAQ. The CDR3 DNA reads TGTGCCAGCAGCTTAGGCCCCACACAGAACACTGAAGCTTTCTTT. Amino acids: CASSLGPTQNTEAFF.

The chain has TRBV4-2 and TRBJ2-3, with no clear D. CDR3 length equals 12 residues. V was clipped by 1 base and J by 4 bases, with 3 bases between them. Looked up from germline, CDR1 is LGHNA and CDR2 is YNFKEQ. CDR3 loop: CASSQASDTQYF. The CDR3 coding sequence is TGTGCCAGCAGCCAAGCCTCAGATACGCAGTATTTT.

The chain links TRBV27 to TRBJ2-7, with TRBD2 identical over 10 bases. This CDR3 is 14 amino acids long. Germline trimming cut 3 bases from V and 8 bases from J; bases unmatched to any gene: 7. Per the germline V gene, CDR1 is MNHEY and CDR2 is SMNVEV (reference sequence). The CDR3 bases are TGTGCCAGCAGTTTCTCAGCGGGAGGGCCCCAGCAGTACTTC. Its protein product is CASSFSAGGPQQYF.

This rearrangement joins TRBV9 to TRBJ1-2, with 11 bases matching TRBD1. The germline CDR1 and CDR2 sequences are SGDLS and YYNGEE. The CDR3 length is 14 residues. Trimming at V came to 5 bases and at J to 8 bases, leaving 8 bases not matched to a gene. The CDR3 spells CASSPQGQGAGYTF. CDR3 nucleotide sequence: TGTGCCAGCAGTCCTCAAGGACAGGGGGCGGGCTACACCTTC. Full variable domain (missing parts from reference TRBV9 and TRBJ1-2): DSGVTQTPKHLITATGQRVTLRCSPRSGDLSVYWYQQSLDQGLQFLIQYYNGEERAKGNILERFSAQQFPDLHSELNLSSLELGDSALYFCASSPQGQGAGYTFGSGTRLTVV.

This sequence joins TRBV5-7 and TRBJ2-5; TRBD1 matches 12 bases. TRBV5-7 is designated an ORF whose function remains uncertain. The V gene end was trimmed by 4 bases and the J gene end by 7 bases; junction bases not matched to a gene: 20. CDR3 length: 19 residues. In nucleotides, the CDR3 is TGTGCCAGCAGCCCCCTCCTGGCGGGACAGGGGGCCCCCTTGGGGACCCAGTACTTC. It yields the protein CASSPLLAGQGAPLGTQYF.

The chain combines TRBV9 with TRBJ2-5; 8 bases map to TRBD1. V dropped 4 bases and J dropped 1; count of bases not matched to a gene: 6. CDR3 length: 15 residues. In germline, CDR1 is SGDLS, CDR2 YYNGEE. This CDR3 is CASSNLGTGQETQYF. Here the CDR3 DNA reads TGTGCCAGCAGCAATTTAGGGACAGGCCAAGAGACCCAGTACTTC.

The chain is built from TRBV7-9 and TRBJ2-5, with D perhaps matching TRBD1 (7 bases). CDR3 size: 15 residues. Germline V CDR1 and CDR2: SEHNR, FQNEAQ (reference sequence). Trimming shortened V by 6 bases and J by 0 bases, and 14 bases separated the two germline ends. The CDR3 DNA reads TGTGCCAGCAGTGGAGGGGGCGGCTACCAAGAGACCCAGTACTTC. Translated: CASSGGGGYQETQYF.

V gene TRBV7-6 combines with J gene TRBJ2-3; D possibly uses TRBD1 or TRBD2 (5 bases each). Trimming took off 2 bases at V and 2 bases at J, with 17 bases between the two ends. Germline CDR1 and CDR2: SGHVS and FNYEAQ. The CDR3 runs 17 residues. DNA of the CDR3: TGTGCCAGCAGCTTACTAGTAGGGACGGTAGTCACAGATACGCAGTATTTT. It codes for CASSLLVGTVVTDTQYF.

The chain couples TRBV5-6 to TRBJ1-6, with no clear D. There are 17 residues in the CDR3. The V and J ends lost 0 bases and 7 bases respectively, with 17 bases between them. The germline V gene has CDR1 SGHDT and CDR2 YYEEEE. CDR3 sequence: CASSLARRQAGNSPLHF. In DNA form, the CDR3 reads TGTGCCAGCAGCTTGGCCCGTCGGCAGGCGGGGAATTCACCCCTCCACTTT.

With regard to this clone: Other DNA variants within this sample encode the same CDR3. The chain employs TRBV5-1 and TRBJ2-2; unclear D gene. Germline V lookup: CDR1 SGHRS, CDR2 YFSETQ. V lost 0 bases to trimming and J lost 0 bases, with 6 bases between them. The CDR3 has 15 residues. In DNA, the CDR3 is TGCGCCAGCAGCTTGGGGGCCGCGAACACCGGGGAGCTGTTTTTT. Residues: CASSLGAANTGELFF.

The chain uses TRBV18 and TRBJ1-6, with TRBD1 identical over 10 bases. Germline V CDR1 and CDR2: KGHSH, LQKENI. The CDR3 is 15 residues long. The J segment lost 9 bases and the V segment lost 2 bases, leaving 4 bases of the junction unmatched. The DNA for the CDR3 is TGTGCCAGCTCACCAGGGACAGGGGCTGGTTCACCCCTCCACTTT. It codes for CASSPGTGAGSPLHF.

The chain joins TRBV30 to TRBJ1-3, with a possible D match to TRBD1 (5 bases). Germline CDR1 reads GTSNPN; CDR2 reads SVGIG (reference sequence). V was cut by 2 bases and J by 0 bases, with 17 bases left in between. This CDR3 has 17 amino acids. CDR3 in amino acids: CAWSSTRDSSSGNTIYF. Written as DNA, the CDR3 is TGTGCCTGGAGTTCAACCCGGGACTCAAGCTCTGGAAACACCATATATTTT. Full variable domain (missing parts from reference TRBV30 and TRBJ1-3): SQTIHQWPATLVQPVGSPLSLECTVEGTSNPNLYWYRQAAGRGLQLLFYSVGIGQISSEVPQNLSASRPQDRQFILSSKKLLLSDSGFYLCAWSSTRDSSSGNTIYFGEGSWLTVV.

V gene TRBV30 combines with J gene TRBJ2-1; TRBD2 is a possible D gene (8 bases). There are 15 residues in the CDR3. V lost 7 bases and J lost 8, with 24 bases in between. The germline V gene encodes CDR1 GTSNPN and CDR2 SVGIG (reference sequence). Here the CDR3 reads CASRGGTADFDEQFF. The CDR3 coding sequence is TGTGCCTCACGGGGGGGGACAGCCGATTTCGATGAGCAGTTCTTC. Full variable domain (rest looked up from reference TRBV30 and TRBJ2-1): SQTIHQWPATLVQPVGSPLSLECTVEGTSNPNLYWYRQAAGRGLQLLFYSVGIGQISSEVPQNLSASRPQDRQFILSSKKLLLSDSGFYLCASRGGTADFDEQFFGPGTRLTVL.

This rearrangement joins TRBV5-4 to TRBJ2-1; TRBD2 might be the D (6 bases). Per the germline V gene, CDR1 is SGHNT and CDR2 is YYREEE (reference sequence). V gave up 4 bases and J gave up 0 bases, with 11 bases separating them. The length of the CDR3 is 15 residues. The CDR3 reads CASSARGSSYNEQFF. The CDR3, as DNA: TGTGCCAGCAGCGCGCGGGGCAGCTCCTACAATGAGCAGTTCTTC.

V is TRBV2 and J is TRBJ1-1, with 8 bases lining up with TRBD1. The CDR3 runs 13 residues. Losses at the gene ends were 6 bases for V and 4 bases for J; bases not matched to a gene: 4. The germline V gene has CDR1 SNHLY and CDR2 FYNNEI. CDR3: CASRTGGVTEAFF. In DNA, the CDR3 is TGTGCCAGCAGAACAGGGGGGGTCACTGAAGCTTTCTTT.

This clone was seen once. The genes are TRBV6-6 and TRBJ2-7; D assignment may be TRBD1 or TRBD2 (5 bases each). Germline V lookup: CDR1 MNHNY, CDR2 SVGAGI (reference sequence). The germline V and J ends were trimmed by 6 bases and 0 bases, with 12 bases remaining between them. The CDR3 spans 14 residues. The CDR3 reads CASREGPSSYEQYF. The CDR3 nucleotides read TGTGCCAGCAGAGAGGGGCCCAGCTCCTACGAGCAGTACTTC.